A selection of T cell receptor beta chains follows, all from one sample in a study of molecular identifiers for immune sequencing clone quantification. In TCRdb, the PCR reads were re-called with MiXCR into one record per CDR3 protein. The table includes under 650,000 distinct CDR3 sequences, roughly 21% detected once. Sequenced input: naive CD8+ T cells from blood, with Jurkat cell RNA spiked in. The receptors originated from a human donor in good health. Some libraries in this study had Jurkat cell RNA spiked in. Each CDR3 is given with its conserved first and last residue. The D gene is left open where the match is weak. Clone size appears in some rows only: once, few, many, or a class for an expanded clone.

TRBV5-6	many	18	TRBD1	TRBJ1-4	TGTGCCAGCAGCTCCGACAGGGAACCGCTTCTAGTTAATGAAAAACTGTTTTTT	CASSSDREPLLVNEKLFF
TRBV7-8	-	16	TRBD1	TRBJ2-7	TGTGCCAGCAGCCCCTTTATTGGACAGGGGGCCTACGAGCAGTACTTC	CASSPFIGQGAYEQYF
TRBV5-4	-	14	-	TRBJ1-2	TGTGCCAGCAGCGCGTCGGACAATCCCTATGGCTACACCTTC	CASSASDNPYGYTF
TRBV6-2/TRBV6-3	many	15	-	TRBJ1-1	TGTGCCAGCAGTACCCCCCCGATTTCGAACACTGAAGCTTTCTTT	CASSTPPISNTEAFF
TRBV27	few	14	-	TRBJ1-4	TGTGCCAGCAGTTCGCGGGGTTATAATGAAAAACTGTTTTTT	CASSSRGYNEKLFF
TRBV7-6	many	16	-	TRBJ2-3	TGTGCCAGCAGCTTAGGGGGGGTCGGCCTCACAGATACGCAGTATTTT	CASSLGGVGLTDTQYF
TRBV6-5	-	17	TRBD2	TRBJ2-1	TGTGCCAACAGTTACTCGATAGGGACTAGGGAAAACAATGAGCAGTTCTTC	CANSYSIGTRENNEQFF
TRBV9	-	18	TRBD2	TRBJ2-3	TGTGCCAGCAGCGTAGCGGGGGGGCTGGCGGGAGCCACAGATACGCAGTATTTT	CASSVAGGLAGATDTQYF
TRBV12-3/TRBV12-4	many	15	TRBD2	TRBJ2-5	TGTGCCAGCAGTTGGACTAGCGGGAGCTGGGAGACCCAGTACTTC	CASSWTSGSWETQYF
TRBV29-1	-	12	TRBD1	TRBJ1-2	TGCAGCGTAAACAGGGGTGACTATGGCTACACCTTC	CSVNRGDYGYTF
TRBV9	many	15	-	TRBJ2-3	TGTGCCAGCAGCGTAGAGGACGCTAGCACAGATACGCAGTATTTT	CASSVEDASTDTQYF
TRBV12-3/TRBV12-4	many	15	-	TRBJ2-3	TGTGCCAGCAGTTTGGCCCCTCTACTCACAGATACGCAGTATTTT	CASSLAPLLTDTQYF
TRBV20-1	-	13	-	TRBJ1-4	TGCAGTGCTAGAGACCAGTCGTATGAAAAACTGTTTTTT	CSARDQSYEKLFF
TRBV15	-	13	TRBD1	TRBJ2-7	TGTGCCACCAGCAGGGGACAGGGAGGCGAGCAGTACTTC	CATSRGQGGEQYF
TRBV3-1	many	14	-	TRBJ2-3	TGTGCCAGCAGCCAAGGAGGGTTATCAGATACGCAGTATTTT	CASSQGGLSDTQYF
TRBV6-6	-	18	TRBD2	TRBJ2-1	TGTGCCAGCAGTTACCTCGGACTAGCGGGAGGGCCGGGGTATGAGCAGTTCTTC	CASSYLGLAGGPGYEQFF
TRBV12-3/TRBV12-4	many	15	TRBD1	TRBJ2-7	TGTGCCAGCAGTTTGGACAGGAGATTTACCTACGAGCAGTACTTC	CASSLDRRFTYEQYF
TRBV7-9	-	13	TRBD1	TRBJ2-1	TGTGCCAGCAAAGGGACAGAATACAATGAGCAGTTCTTC	CASKGTEYNEQFF
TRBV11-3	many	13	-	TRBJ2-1	TGTGCCAGCAGCTTAGGATCCAACAATGAGCAGTTCTTC	CASSLGSNNEQFF
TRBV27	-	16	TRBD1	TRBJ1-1	TGTACCAGCAGTTTAACAGGGGTCCCGATGAACGCTGAAGCTTTCTTT	CTSSLTGVPMNAEAFF
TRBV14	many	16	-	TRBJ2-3	TGTGCCAGCAGCCAACTTATTCTAGCGAGCACAGATACGCAGTATTTT	CASSQLILASTDTQYF
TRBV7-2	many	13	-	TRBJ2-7	TGTGCCAGCAGCTTAGCAGGGGTCACCGAGCAGTACTTC	CASSLAGVTEQYF
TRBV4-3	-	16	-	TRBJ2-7	TGCGCCAGCAGCCAAGATCAAGGGCTTGGGGACTACGAGCAGTACTTC	CASSQDQGLGDYEQYF
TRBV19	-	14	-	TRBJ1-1	TGTGCCAGTGGGTGGGGAGGTACGAACACTGAAGCTTTCTTT	CASGWGGTNTEAFF
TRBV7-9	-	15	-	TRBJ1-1	TGTGCCAGCAGCCTTATAGGAGTTCGGGCCACTGAAGCTTTCTTT	CASSLIGVRATEAFF
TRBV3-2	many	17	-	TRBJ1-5	TGTGCCAGCAGCCACCCCGCGGCAGGGGAATTCAATCAGCCCCAGCATTTT	CASSHPAAGEFNQPQHF
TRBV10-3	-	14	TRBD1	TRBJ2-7	TGTGCCATCAATCCCGGGACAGCAGCCTACGAGCAGTACTTC	CAINPGTAAYEQYF
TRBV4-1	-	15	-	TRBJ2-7	TGCGCCAGCAGCCCAGATTTCCCCGTTCGCTACGAGCAGTACTTC	CASSPDFPVRYEQYF
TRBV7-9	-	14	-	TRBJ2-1	TGTGCCAGCAGCTTGTATGCGGGAATCAATGAGCAGTTCTTC	CASSLYAGINEQFF